Each of the 8 T cell receptor beta chains below was sequenced from the same sample in a study of regulatory T cells in long-lasting Graves disease. Time point specified: persistent/refractory GD, antithyroid drugs over 5 years with positive TRAb. The TCR library was made from RNA extracted from PBMCs. Arm-PCR of CDR3 regions and iRepertoire HTBI primers were the basis on which TCR beta libraries were built. TCRdb fed the multiplex PCR reads into MiXCR, producing one record per CDR3 protein. Altogether 430,000 or so distinct CDR3 sequences are present, around a fifth being singletons, with the ten largest covering around 15%. The sample consisted of peripheral blood mononuclear cells (PBMCs), taken when the disease was refractory, from a patient treated with antithyroid drugs. These receptors were taken from a female donor with Graves disease.

The chain combines TRBV12-3 or TRBV12-4 with TRBJ1-1; D perhaps matches TRBD1 (5 bases). This CDR3 contains 14 residues. V lost 5 bases and J lost 4, with 14 bases in between. Here the CDR3 reads CASSPLGRFTEAFF. Here the CDR3 DNA reads TGTGCCAGCAGTCCCCTGGGACGGTTCACTGAAGCTTTCTTT.

This clonotype was detected many times. CDR3 sequence reads: CASSLAGPGAGSPLHF. CDR3 sequence (DNA): TGTGCCAGCAGTTTGGCCGGTCCAGGGGCTGGTTCACCCCTCCACTTT. The chain links TRBV12-3 or TRBV12-4 to TRBJ1-6, with D perhaps TRBD1 (6 bases). V was trimmed by 3 bases and J by 9 bases, leaving 18 bases between them. This CDR3 has 16 residues.

This sequence joins TRBV29-1 and TRBJ2-2; 8 positions agree with TRBD2. J was trimmed by 6 bases and V by 3 bases; bases with no gene match: 3. Germline assignment: CDR1 SQVTM and CDR2 ANQGSEA. The CDR3 extends over 13 amino acids. This CDR3 is CSVEREDPGELFF. CDR3 sequence (DNA): TGCAGCGTTGAGCGGGAGGACCCCGGGGAGCTGTTTTTT.

V gene TRBV28 combines with J gene TRBJ2-7; D perhaps matches TRBD1 (6 bases). This CDR3 region has 16 residues. From germline, CDR1 is MDHEN and CDR2 SYDVKM. V was trimmed by 1 base and J by 0 bases, leaving 13 bases between them. CDR3: CASSLLGGGDSYEQYF. Here the CDR3 DNA reads TGTGCCAGCAGTTTATTAGGGGGTGGGGACTCCTACGAGCAGTACTTC. Supplemented by reference TRBV28 and TRBJ2-7, the full variable domain reads DVKVTQSSRYLVKRTGEKVFLECVQDMDHENMFWYRQDPGLGLRLIYFSYDVKMKEKGDIPEGYSVSREKKERFSLILESASTNQTSMYLCASSLLGGGDSYEQYFGPGTRLTVT.

The V gene is TRBV15, the J gene TRBJ2-2; no definite D call. The CDR3 has 16 amino acids. CDR1 and CDR2 (germline): LNHNV, YYDKDF (reference sequence). With 0 bases removed from V and 3 bases from J, the gap between germline ends came to 11 bases. Here the CDR3 reads CATSRDLQAYTGELFF. The CDR3, as DNA: TGTGCCACCAGCAGAGATCTCCAGGCGTACACCGGGGAGCTGTTTTTT.

Concerning this clonotype: A much larger clone sits a single nucleotide away, making a read error possible. The chain combines TRBV25-1 with TRBJ1-1; D call uncertain. The CDR3 sequence is 13 residues long. The germline V gene encodes CDR1 MGHDK and CDR2 SYGVNS. The V end was cut by 11 bases, the J end by 2 bases, with 15 bases between. CDR3 residues: CAGTNRENTEAFF. In DNA form, the CDR3 reads TGTGCCGGCACGAACCGGGAAAACACTGAAGCTTTCTTT. Full variable domain (rest looked up from reference TRBV25-1 and TRBJ1-1): EADIYQTPRYLVIGTGKKITLECSQTMGHDKMYWYQQDPGMELHLIHYSYGVNSTEKGDLSSESTVSRIRTEHFPLTLESARPSHTSQYLCAGTNRENTEAFFGQGTRLTVV.

The J gene is TRBJ2-5, the V gene TRBV20-1, with TRBD2 matching 11 bases. Germline V gene lookup returns CDR1 DFQATT and CDR2 SNEGSKA (reference sequence). V gave up 5 bases and J gave up 5 bases; unmatched junction bases: 13. This CDR3 has 16 residues. The DNA of the CDR3 is TGCAGTGCTCTCCTCTTAGCGGGAGGGCCCGGGGAGACCCAGTACTTC. It specifies CSALLLAGGPGETQYF.

This chain links TRBV24-1 with TRBJ2-3, with 7 bases fitting TRBD1. Germline V gene lookup returns CDR1 KGHDR and CDR2 SFDVKD. CDR3 length equals 16 residues. V lost 1 base, J lost 0 bases, and 3 bases stayed unmatched. CDR3: CATSDFSRGSTDTQYF. For the CDR3, the DNA is TGTGCCACCAGTGATTTCAGCAGGGGGAGCACAGATACGCAGTATTTT.